Detailed here is one T cell receptor beta chain. The target antigen is unknown. V lost 2 bases and J lost 4, with 6 bases in between. Germline CDR1 and CDR2: MNHNS and SASEGT. This CDR3 region has 12 residues. This entry comes from a study of T cells in Graves' hyperthyroidism and ophthalmopathy. The TCR beta CDR3 regions underwent amplification using RNA transcripts as the source. An initial round of RT-PCR targeting the TCR CDR3 relied on the HTBI primer set. One entry per CDR3 protein results from TCRdb running MiXCR on the multiplex PCR reads. There are about 640,000 distinct CDR3 sequences in the sample; around 20% occur only once, and 34% lies in the top ten. Exclusion of patients followed from uncontrolled infection, other autoimmune disease, pregnancy or lactation. Study-wide results and caveats: Most thyroid-expanded clonotypes above 0.001 were also found in blood. A model of 13 V-J features distinguished ophthalmopathy from stable hyperthyroidism.

Sequencing used blood. The clonotype was recovered from a man under 40 with Graves' ophthalmopathy. V and J are TRBV6-1 and TRBJ2-7; no clear D gene. As DNA, the CDR3 is TGTGCCAGCAGTGAATGGGCGTACGAGCAGTACTTC. Protein: CASSEWAYEQYF.